This record covers a single T cell receptor beta chain. The antigen remains unidentified. Relative to the germline gene, one junction end is altered; a read error may explain this. Synthesis of TCR beta cDNA was carried out from 500 ng total RNA with a constant-region primer. ARM-PCR, slightly modified, supplied the TCR beta libraries through three nested multiplex PCR rounds. The first two PCR rounds used TRBV1-TRBV30 forward primers with a C-beta reverse primer, about 10 cycles each. TCRdb fed the multiplex PCR reads into MiXCR, producing one record per CDR3 protein. The data show more than 100,000 distinct CDR3 sequences, approximately 68% seen once. Germline V gene lookup returns CDR1 SGHAT and CDR2 FQNNGV. CDR3 length: 13 amino acids. The sample comes from a study of tumor-infiltrating lymphocytes in primary liver carcinoma. For each extraction, RNA and DNA were obtained together from approximately 20-30 mg of unsorted bulk tissue. Resection treated the patients' primary liver carcinoma.

Study conclusions and caveats: Tumors significantly exceeded blood in top-250-clone fraction (p = 0.039).

The receptor's source is a woman aged 60 to 75 with primary liver carcinoma and hepatitis B virus infection. This chain connects TRBV11-2 to TRBJ2-5; D is unclear. What was sequenced was tumor-adjacent normal liver tissue. The CDR3 spells CASSLENQGTQYF. DNA for the CDR3: TGTGCCAGCAGCCTCGAAAACCAAGGGACCCAGTACTTC.